The 5 T cell receptor beta chains presented below share a single source sample, sequenced in a study of T cells in Graves' hyperthyroidism and ophthalmopathy. Regions amplified from RNA transcripts were the TCR beta CDR3 regions. During a first-round RT-PCR of the TCR CDR3, the HTBI primer set was used. TCRdb itself ran the multiplex PCR reads through MiXCR, one entry per CDR3 protein. The sample lists hundreds of thousands of distinct CDR3 sequences, 38% occurring once. The specimen sequenced was blood. All receptors derive from a man aged 18 to 30 with Graves' hyperthyroidism.

This clonotype was seen only a few times. A much larger clone lies a single base off, so this may be a read error. The CDR3, as DNA: TGCAGTGCTTTTAGGGCAGATGGCTGCACCTTC. It codes for CSAFRADGCTF. The V gene is TRBV20-1, the J gene TRBJ1-2; D is unresolved. The length of the CDR3 is 11 residues. Germline CDR1 and CDR2: DFQATT and SNEGSKA (reference sequence).

In its sample, this clonotype was seen once. The conserved phenylalanine or tryptophan normally closing the CDR3 is absent here, so this likely arose from a read error. No DNA is shown, since the ends of the CDR3 on it are uncertain; the CDR3 is the one TCRdb lists. The rearrangement joins TRBV29-1 to TRBJ1-3. The CDR3 spans 8 amino acids, including both terminal residues. From germline, CDR1 is SQVTM and CDR2 ANQGSEA. CDR3 sequence: CSGWTSGI.

This clonotype has ten or more counts. The V call is TRBV12-3 or TRBV12-4, the J call TRBJ1-5; D remains unclear. The CDR3 has 14 residues. Trimming removed 1 base from V and 6 bases from J, with 10 bases in between. The CDR3 sequence is CASSLVGRAQPQHF. The CDR3 coding sequence is TGTGCCAGCAGTTTAGTAGGGAGGGCTCAGCCCCAGCATTTT.

This clonotype was detected a few times. The CDR3: CASGSSGRAVETQYF. For the CDR3, the DNA is TGTGCCAGCGGCTCTAGCGGGAGGGCCGTGGAGACCCAGTACTTC. This chain connects TRBV9 to TRBJ2-5; 12 bases are a match to TRBD2. V lost 7 bases, J lost 5 bases, and 9 bases stayed unmatched. The CDR3 totals 15 residues. CDR1 is SGDLS and CDR2 is YYNGEE in the germline V gene.

In this sample, this clonotype turned up a few times. The genes are TRBV12-3 or TRBV12-4 and TRBJ2-7; D uncertain. The CDR3 covers 12 residues. The germline V and J ends were trimmed by 8 bases and 2 bases, with 10 bases remaining between them. As DNA, the CDR3 is TGTGCCAGCCATCCACTCACCTACGAGCAGTACTTC. It translates to CASHPLTYEQYF.